The subject of this entry is one T cell receptor beta chain. One end of the junction fails to match germline, which may point to a read error. The same CDR3 is also encoded by other DNA sequences in this sample. Original methodology: Reference gene primer amplification gave nucleated cell count estimates. The data were produced by immunoSEQ multiplex PCR, yet TCRdb's version contains in-frame clones alone and is incomplete. D and trimming come from the DNA, and the V and J calls and clone size come from that table. The table has about 94,000 clones, around 80% seen once. The sample comes from a study of blood T cell repertoires in COVID-19. Looking at the study overall: Sites across the United States, Italy and Spain contributed samples from acute and convalescent COVID-19. The cDNA or gDNA used as material had been derived from T cells, B-cell-depleted T cells, or PBMCs.

The CDR3 contains 13 residues. Germline loops: CDR1 WSHSY, CDR2 SAAADI. Sequencing input: peripheral blood. J is TRBJ2-2 and V is TRBV10-2; D possibly matches TRBD1 or TRBD2 (6 bases each). The sequence was obtained from a human donor in a cohort sampled during active COVID-19. Written as DNA, the CDR3 is TGTGCCAGCACAGGGAGGAGGACCGGGGAGCTGTTTTTT. Protein sequence: CASTGRRTGELFF.